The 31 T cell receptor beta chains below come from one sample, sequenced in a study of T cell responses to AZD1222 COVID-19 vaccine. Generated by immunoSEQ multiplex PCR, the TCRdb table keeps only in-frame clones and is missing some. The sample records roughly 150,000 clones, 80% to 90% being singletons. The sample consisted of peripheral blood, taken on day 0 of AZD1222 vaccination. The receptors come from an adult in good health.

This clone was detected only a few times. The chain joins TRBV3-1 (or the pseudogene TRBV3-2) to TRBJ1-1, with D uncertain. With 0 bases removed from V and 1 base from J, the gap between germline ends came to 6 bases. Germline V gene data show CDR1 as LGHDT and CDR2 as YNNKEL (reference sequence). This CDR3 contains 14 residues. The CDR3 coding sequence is TGTGCCAGCAGCCAAGATCGTGGGAACACTGAAGCTTTCTTT. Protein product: CASSQDRGNTEAFF.

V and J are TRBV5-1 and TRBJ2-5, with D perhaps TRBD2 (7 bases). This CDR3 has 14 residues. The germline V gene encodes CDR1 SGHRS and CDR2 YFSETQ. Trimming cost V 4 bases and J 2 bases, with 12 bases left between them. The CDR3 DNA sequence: TGCGCCAGCAGCCGGGGAGGGGGTCAAGAGACCCAGTACTTC. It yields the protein CASSRGGGQETQYF.

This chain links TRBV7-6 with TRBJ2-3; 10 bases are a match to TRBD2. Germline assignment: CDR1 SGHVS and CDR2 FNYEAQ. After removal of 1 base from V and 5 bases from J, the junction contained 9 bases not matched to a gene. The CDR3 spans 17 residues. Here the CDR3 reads CASSLVWSSSGGDTQYF. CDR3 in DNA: TGTGCCAGCAGCTTAGTATGGTCCTCTAGCGGGGGAGATACGCAGTATTTT.

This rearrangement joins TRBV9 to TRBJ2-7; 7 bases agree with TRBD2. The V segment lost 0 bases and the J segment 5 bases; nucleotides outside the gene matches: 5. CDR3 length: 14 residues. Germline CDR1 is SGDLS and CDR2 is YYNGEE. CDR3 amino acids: CASSVGSGGHEQYF. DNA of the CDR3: TGTGCCAGCAGCGTAGGTTCGGGAGGACACGAGCAGTACTTC.

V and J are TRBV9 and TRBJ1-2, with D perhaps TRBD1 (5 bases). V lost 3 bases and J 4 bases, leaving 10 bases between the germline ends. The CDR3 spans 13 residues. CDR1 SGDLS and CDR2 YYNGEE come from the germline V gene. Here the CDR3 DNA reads TGTGCCAGCAGCGAGGGGTCTTCCTATGGCTACACCTTC. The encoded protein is CASSEGSSYGYTF. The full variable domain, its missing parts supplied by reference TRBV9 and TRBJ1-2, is DSGVTQTPKHLITATGQRVTLRCSPRSGDLSVYWYQQSLDQGLQFLIQYYNGEERAKGNILERFSAQQFPDLHSELNLSSLELGDSALYFCASSEGSSYGYTFGSGTRLTVV.

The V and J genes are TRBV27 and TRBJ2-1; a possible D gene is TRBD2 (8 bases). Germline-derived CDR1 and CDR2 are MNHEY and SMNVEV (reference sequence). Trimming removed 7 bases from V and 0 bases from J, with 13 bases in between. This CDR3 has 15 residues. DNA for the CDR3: TGTGCCAGCATTAGCGGGGACAGCTCCTACAATGAGCAGTTCTTC. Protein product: CASISGDSSYNEQFF.

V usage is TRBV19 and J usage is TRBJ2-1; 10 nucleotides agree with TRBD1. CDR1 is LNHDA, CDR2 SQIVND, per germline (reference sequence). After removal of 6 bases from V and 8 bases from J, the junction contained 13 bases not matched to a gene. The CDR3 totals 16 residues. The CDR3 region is CASRGVGDRGVDEQFF. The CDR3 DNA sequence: TGTGCCAGTAGGGGAGTGGGGGACAGGGGTGTGGATGAGCAGTTCTTC. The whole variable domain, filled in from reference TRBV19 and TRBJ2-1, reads DGGITQSPKYLFRKEGQNVTLSCEQNLNHDAMYWYRQDPGQGLRLIYYSQIVNDFQKGDIAEGYSVSREKKESFPLTVTSAQKNPTAFYLCASRGVGDRGVDEQFFGPGTRLTVL.

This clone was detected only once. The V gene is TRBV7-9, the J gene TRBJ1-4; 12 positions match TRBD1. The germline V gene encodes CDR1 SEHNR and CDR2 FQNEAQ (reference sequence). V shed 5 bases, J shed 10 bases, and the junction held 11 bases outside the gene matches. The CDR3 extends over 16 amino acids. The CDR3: CASSPNSGTGGGKLFF. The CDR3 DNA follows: TGTGCCAGCAGCCCAAATAGTGGGACAGGGGGCGGAAAACTGTTTTTT.

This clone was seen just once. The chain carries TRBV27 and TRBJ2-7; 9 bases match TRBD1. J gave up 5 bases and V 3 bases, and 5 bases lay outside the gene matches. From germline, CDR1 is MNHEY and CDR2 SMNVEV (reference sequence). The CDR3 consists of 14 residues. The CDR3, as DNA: TGTGCCAGCAGTTTCCTAGGACAGGGGAACGAGCAGTACTTC. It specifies CASSFLGQGNEQYF.

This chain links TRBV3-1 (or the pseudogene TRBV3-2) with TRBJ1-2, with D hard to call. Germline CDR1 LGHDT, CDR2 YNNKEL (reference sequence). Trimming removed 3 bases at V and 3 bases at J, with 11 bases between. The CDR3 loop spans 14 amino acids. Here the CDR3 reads CASSHAPRDYGYTF. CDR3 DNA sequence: TGTGCCAGCAGCCACGCTCCGAGGGACTATGGCTACACCTTC.

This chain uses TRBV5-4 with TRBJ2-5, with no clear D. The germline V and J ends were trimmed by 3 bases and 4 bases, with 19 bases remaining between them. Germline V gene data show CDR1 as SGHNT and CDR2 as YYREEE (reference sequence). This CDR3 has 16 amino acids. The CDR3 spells CASSWAGGTWGETQYF. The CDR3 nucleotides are TGTGCCAGCAGCTGGGCTGGCGGCACTTGGGGAGAGACCCAGTACTTC.

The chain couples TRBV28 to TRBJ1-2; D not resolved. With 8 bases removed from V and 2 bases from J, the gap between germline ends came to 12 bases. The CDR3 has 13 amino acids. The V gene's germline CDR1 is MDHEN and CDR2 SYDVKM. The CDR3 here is CASAPEGNYGYTF. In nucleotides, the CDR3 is TGTGCCAGCGCCCCGGAGGGCAACTATGGCTACACCTTC.

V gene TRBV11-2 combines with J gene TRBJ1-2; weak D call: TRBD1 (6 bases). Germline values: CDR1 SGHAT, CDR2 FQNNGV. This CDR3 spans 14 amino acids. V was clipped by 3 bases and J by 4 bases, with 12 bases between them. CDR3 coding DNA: TGTGCCAGCAGCTTGGGGGGGGCGGCCTATGGCTACACCTTC. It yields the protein CASSLGGAAYGYTF.

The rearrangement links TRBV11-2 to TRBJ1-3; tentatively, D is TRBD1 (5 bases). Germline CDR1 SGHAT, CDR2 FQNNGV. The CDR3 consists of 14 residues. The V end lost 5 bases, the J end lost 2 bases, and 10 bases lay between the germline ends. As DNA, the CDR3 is TGTGCCAGCAGCCTGGGGGATACTGGAAACACCATATATTTT. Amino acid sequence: CASSLGDTGNTIYF. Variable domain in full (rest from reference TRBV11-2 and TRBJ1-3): EAGVAQSPRYKIIEKRQSVAFWCNPISGHATLYWYQQILGQGPKLLIQFQNNGVVDDSQLPKDRFSAERLKGVDSTLKIQPAKLEDSAVYLCASSLGDTGNTIYFGEGSWLTVV.

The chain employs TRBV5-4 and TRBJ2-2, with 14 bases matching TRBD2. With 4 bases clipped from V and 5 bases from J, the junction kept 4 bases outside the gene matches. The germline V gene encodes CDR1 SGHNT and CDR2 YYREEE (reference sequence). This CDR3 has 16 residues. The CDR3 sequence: CASSPGTSGSTGELFF. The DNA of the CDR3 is TGTGCCAGCAGCCCCGGGACTAGCGGGAGTACCGGGGAGCTGTTTTTT.

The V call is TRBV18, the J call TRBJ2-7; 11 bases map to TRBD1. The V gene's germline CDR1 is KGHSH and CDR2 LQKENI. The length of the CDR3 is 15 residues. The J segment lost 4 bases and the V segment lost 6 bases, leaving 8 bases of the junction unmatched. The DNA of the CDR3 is TGTGCCAGCTCTACCCGTGGGACAGGGGGGTACGAGCAGTACTTC. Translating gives CASSTRGTGGYEQYF. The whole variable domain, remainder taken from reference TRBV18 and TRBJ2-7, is NAGVMQNPRHLVRRRGQEARLRCSPMKGHSHVYWYRQLPEEGLKFMVYLQKENIIDESGMPKERFSAEFPKEGPSILRIQQVVRGDSAAYFCASSTRGTGGYEQYFGPGTRLTVT.

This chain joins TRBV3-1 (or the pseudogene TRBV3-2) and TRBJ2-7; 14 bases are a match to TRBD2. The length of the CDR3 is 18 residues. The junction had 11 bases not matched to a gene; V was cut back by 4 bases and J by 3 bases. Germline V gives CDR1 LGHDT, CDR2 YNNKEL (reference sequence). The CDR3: CASSLRLAGGPRVYEQYF. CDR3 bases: TGTGCCAGCAGCCTAAGACTAGCGGGAGGGCCACGGGTCTACGAGCAGTACTTC.

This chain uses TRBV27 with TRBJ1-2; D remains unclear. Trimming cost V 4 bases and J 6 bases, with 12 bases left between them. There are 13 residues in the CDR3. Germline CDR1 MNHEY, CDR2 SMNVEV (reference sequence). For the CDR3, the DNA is TGTGCCAGCAGTTCCCGGGGTCAAAATGGCTACACCTTC. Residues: CASSSRGQNGYTF.

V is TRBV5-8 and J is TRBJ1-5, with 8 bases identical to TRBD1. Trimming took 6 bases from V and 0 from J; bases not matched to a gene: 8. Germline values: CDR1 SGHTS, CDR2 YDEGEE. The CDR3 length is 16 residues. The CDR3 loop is CASTPGGLLSNQPQHF. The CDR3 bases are TGTGCCAGCACCCCAGGGGGCCTCCTTAGCAATCAGCCCCAGCATTTT.

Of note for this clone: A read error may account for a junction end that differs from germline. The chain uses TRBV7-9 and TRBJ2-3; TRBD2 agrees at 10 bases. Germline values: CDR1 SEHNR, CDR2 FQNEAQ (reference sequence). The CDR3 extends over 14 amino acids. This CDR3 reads CASSLAGGTDTQYF. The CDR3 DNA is TGTGCCAGCAGTTTAGCGGGAGGTACAGATACGCAGTATTTT.

This chain's CDR3 is CASSPGTGGYLAYEQYF. CDR3 nucleotides: TGTGCCAGCAGCCCCGGGACAGGGGGCTATCTCGCCTACGAGCAGTACTTC. The V call is TRBV6-2 or TRBV6-3, the J call TRBJ2-7; TRBD1 agrees at 12 bases. V lost 6 bases and J lost 2; bases outside the gene matches: 11. The CDR3 covers 17 residues. Germline loops: CDR1 MNHEY, CDR2 SVGEGT.

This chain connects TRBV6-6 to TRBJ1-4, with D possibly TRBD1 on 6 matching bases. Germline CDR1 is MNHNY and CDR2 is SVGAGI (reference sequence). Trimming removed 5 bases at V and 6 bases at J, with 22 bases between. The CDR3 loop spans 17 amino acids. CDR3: CASSPGGTGAVYEKLFF. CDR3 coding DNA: TGTGCCAGCAGTCCCGGGGGGACGGGGGCGGTGTATGAAAAACTGTTTTTT.

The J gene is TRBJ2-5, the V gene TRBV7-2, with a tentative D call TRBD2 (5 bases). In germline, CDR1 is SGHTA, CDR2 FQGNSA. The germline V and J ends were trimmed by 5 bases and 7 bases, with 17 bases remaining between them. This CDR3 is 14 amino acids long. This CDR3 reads CASSETGSPWTQYF. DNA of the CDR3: TGTGCCAGCAGCGAGACGGGGTCCCCGTGGACCCAGTACTTC. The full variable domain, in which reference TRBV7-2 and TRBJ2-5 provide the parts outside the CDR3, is GAGVSQSPSNKVTEKGKDVELRCDPISGHTALYWYRQSLGQGLEFLIYFQGNSAPDKSGLPSDRFSAERTGGSVSTLTIQRTQQEDSAVYLCASSETGSPWTQYFGPGTRLLVL.

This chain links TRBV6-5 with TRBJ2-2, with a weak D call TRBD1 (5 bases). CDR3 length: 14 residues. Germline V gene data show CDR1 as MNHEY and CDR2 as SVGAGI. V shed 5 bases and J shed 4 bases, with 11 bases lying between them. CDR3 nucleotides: TGTGCCAGCAGTCGCCCAGGGCTCACCGGGGAGCTGTTTTTT. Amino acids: CASSRPGLTGELFF.

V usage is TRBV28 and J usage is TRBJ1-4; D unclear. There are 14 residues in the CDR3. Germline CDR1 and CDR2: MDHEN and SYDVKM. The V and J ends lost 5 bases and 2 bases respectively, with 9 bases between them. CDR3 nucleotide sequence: TGTGCCAGCAGTCCGGGTGGCACTAATGAAAAACTGTTTTTT. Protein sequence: CASSPGGTNEKLFF. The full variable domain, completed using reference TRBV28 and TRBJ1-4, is DVKVTQSSRYLVKRTGEKVFLECVQDMDHENMFWYRQDPGLGLRLIYFSYDVKMKEKGDIPEGYSVSREKKERFSLILESASTNQTSMYLCASSPGGTNEKLFFGSGTQLSVL.

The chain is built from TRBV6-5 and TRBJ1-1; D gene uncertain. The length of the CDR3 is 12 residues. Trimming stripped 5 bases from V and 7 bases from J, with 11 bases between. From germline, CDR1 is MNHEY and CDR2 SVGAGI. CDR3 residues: CASSPRTDEAFF. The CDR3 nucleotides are TGTGCCAGCAGTCCCCGGACGGATGAAGCTTTCTTT.

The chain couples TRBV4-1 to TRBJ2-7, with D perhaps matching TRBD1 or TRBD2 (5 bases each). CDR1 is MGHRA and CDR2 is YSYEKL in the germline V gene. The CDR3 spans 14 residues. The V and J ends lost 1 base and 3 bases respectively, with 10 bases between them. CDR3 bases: TGCGCCAGCAGCCAAGGGGGGACGAACTACGAGCAGTACTTC. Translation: CASSQGGTNYEQYF.

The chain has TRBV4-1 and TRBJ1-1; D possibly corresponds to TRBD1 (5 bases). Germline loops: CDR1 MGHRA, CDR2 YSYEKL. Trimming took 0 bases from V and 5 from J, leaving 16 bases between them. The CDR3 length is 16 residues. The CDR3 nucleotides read TGCGCCAGCAGCCAAGAGAAAAGGCAGGGAGGTACTGAAGCTTTCTTT. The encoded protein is CASSQEKRQGGTEAFF.

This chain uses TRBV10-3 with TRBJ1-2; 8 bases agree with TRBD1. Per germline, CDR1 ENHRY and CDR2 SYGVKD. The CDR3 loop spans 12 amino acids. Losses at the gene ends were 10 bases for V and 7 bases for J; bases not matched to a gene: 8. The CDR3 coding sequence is TGTGCCACCAAAACAGGGGGATTTGGCTACACCTTC. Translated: CATKTGGFGYTF.

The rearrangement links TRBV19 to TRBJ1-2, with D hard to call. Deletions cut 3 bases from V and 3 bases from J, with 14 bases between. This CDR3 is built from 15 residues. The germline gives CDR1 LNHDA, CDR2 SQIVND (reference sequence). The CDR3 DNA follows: TGTGCCAGTAGTATTTGGGTACGGGAGGACTATGGCTACACCTTC. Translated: CASSIWVREDYGYTF.

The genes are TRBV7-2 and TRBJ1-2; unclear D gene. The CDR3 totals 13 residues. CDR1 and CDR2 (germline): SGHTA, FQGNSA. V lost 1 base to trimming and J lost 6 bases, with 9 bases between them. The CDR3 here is CASSLVPTHGYTF. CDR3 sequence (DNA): TGTGCCAGCAGCTTAGTCCCGACCCATGGCTACACCTTC.